This section outlines one T cell receptor beta chain sequence together with its context. Reverse transcribing all isolated RNA meant expressed TCRB transcripts were sequenced. The protocol was immunoSEQ multiplex PCR, while the TCRdb copy is restricted to in-frame clones and leaves out a portion. The sample contains 810,000 or so clones, 15% to 20% of which appear only once. Per the germline V gene, CDR1 is SGHNT and CDR2 is YYREEE (reference sequence). The V and J ends lost 4 bases and 1 base respectively, with 8 bases between them. The CDR3 sequence is 13 residues long. This entry belongs to a study of beta chain features in type 1 diabetes.

Sequenced sample: naive CD4+ T cells from blood. The gene calls are TRBV5-4 and TRBJ1-1; D gene ambiguous. The origin of this receptor is a woman younger than 35 in good health. The CDR3 sequence is CASSPTGNTEAFF. The CDR3, as DNA: TGTGCCAGCAGCCCCACGGGGAACACTGAAGCTTTCTTT.